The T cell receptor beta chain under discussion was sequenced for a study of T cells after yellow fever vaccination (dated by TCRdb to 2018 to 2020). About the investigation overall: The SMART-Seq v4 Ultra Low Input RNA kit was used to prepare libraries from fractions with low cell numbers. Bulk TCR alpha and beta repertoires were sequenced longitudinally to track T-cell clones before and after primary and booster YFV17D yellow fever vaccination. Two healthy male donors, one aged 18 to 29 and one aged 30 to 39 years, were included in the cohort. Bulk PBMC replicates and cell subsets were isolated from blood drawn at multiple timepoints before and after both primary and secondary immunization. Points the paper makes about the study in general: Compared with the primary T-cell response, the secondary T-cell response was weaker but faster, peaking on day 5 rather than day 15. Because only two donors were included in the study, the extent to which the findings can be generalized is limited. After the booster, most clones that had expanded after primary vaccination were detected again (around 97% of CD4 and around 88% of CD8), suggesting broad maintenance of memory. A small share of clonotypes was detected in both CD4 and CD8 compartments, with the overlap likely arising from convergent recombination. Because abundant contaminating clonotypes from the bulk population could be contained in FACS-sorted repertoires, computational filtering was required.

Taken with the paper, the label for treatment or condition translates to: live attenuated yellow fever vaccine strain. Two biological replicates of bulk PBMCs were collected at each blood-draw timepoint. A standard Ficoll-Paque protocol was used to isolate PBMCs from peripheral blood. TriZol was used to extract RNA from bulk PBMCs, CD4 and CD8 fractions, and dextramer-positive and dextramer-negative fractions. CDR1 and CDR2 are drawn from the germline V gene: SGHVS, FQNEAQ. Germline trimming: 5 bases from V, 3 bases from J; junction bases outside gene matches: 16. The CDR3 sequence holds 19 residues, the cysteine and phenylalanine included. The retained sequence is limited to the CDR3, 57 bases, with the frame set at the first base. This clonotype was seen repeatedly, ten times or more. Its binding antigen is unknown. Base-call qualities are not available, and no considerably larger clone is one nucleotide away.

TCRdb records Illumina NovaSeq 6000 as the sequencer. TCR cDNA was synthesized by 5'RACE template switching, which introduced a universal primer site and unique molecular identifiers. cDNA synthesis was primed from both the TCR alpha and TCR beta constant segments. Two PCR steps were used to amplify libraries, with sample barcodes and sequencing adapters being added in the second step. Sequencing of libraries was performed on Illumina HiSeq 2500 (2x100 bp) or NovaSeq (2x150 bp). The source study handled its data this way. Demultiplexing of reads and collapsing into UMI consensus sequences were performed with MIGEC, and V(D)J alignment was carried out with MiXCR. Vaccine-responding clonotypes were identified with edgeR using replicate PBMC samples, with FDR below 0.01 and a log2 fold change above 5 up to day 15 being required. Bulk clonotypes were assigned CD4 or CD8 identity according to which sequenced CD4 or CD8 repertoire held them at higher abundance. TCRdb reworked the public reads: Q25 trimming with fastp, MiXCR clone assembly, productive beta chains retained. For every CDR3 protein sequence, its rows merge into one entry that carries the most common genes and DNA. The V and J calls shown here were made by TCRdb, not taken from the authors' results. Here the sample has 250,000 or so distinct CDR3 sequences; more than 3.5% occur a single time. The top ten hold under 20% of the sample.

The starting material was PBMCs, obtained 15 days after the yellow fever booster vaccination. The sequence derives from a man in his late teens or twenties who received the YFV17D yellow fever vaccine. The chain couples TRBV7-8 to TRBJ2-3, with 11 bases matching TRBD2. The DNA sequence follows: TGTGCCAGCAGCAAAGAAGGTGGTCATCGACTAGCGGGAACAGATACGCAGTATTTT. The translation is CASSKEGGHRLAGTDTQYF.